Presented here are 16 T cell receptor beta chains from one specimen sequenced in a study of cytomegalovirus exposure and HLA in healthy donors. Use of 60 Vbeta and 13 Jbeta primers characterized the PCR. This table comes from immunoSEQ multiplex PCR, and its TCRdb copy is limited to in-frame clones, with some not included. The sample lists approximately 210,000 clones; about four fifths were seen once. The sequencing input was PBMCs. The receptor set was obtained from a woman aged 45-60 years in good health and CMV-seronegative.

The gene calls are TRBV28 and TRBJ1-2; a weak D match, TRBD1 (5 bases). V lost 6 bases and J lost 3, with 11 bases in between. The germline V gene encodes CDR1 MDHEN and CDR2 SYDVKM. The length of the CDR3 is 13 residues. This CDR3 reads CASRTQVDYGYTF. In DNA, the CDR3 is TGTGCCAGCAGAACACAGGTGGACTATGGCTACACCTTC.

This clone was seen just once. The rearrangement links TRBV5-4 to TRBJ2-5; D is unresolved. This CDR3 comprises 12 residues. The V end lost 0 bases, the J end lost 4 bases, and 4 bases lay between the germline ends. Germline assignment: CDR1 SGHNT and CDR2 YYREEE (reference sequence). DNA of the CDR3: TGTGCCAGCAGCTTGGCCGGAGAGACCCAGTACTTC. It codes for CASSLAGETQYF.

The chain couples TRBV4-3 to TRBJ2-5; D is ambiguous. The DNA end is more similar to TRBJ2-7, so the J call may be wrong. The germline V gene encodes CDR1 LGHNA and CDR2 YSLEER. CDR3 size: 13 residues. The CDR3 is CASSQGVPYEQYF. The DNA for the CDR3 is TGCGCCAGCAGCCAAGGCGTACCCTACGAGCAGTACTTC.

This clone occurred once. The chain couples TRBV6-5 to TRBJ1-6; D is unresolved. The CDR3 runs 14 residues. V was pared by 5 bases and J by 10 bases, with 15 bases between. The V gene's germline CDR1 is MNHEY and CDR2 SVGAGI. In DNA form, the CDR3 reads TGTGCCAGCAGTCTGGGAGGAGGTGGGTCACCCCTCCACTTT. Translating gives CASSLGGGGSPLHF.

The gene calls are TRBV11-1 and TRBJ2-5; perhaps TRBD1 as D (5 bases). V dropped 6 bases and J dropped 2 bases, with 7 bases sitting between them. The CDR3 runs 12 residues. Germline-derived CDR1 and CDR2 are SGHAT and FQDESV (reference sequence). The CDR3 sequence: CASRRGQETQYF. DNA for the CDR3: TGTGCCAGCAGAAGGGGTCAAGAGACCCAGTACTTC.

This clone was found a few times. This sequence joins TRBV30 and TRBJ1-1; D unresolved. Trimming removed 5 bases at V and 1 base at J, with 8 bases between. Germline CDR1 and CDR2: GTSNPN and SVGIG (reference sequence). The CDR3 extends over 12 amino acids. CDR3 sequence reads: CAWQGGNTEAFF. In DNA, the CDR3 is TGTGCCTGGCAAGGAGGGAACACTGAAGCTTTCTTT.

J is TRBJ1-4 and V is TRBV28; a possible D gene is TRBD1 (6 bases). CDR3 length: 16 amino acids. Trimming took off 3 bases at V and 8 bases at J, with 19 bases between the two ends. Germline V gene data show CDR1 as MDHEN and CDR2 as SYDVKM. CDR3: CASSFWTAPNEEKLFF. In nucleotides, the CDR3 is TGTGCCAGCAGTTTCTGGACAGCCCCCAATGAGGAAAAACTGTTTTTT.

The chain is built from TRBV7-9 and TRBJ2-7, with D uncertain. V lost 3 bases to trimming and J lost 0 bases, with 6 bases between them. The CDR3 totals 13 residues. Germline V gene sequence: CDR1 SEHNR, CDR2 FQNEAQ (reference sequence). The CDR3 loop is CASSFPSSYEQYF. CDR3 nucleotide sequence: TGTGCCAGCAGCTTCCCCAGCTCCTACGAGCAGTACTTC. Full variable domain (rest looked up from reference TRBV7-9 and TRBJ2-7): DTGVSQNPRHKITKRGQNVTFRCDPISEHNRLYWYRQTLGQGPEFLTYFQNEAQLEKSRLLSDRFSAERPKGSFSTLEIQRTEQGDSAMYLCASSFPSSYEQYFGPGTRLTVT.

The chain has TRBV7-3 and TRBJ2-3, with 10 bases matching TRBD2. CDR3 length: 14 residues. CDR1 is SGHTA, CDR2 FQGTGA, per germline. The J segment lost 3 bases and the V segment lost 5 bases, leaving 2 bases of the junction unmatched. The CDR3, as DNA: TGTGCCAGCAGCCCGGGACTAGCGACAGATACGCAGTATTTT. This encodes CASSPGLATDTQYF.

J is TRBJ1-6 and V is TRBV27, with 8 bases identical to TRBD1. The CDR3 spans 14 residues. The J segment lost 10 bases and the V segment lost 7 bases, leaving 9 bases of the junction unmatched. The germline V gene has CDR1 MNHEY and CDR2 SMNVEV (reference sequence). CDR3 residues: CASTAGGVGSPLHF. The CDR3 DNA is TGTGCCAGCACGGCAGGGGGCGTTGGATCACCCCTCCACTTT.

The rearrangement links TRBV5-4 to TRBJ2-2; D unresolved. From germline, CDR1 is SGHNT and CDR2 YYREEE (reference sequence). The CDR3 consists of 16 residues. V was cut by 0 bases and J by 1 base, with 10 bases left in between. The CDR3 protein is CASSLAQNMNTGELFF. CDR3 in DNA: TGTGCCAGCAGCTTGGCCCAGAACATGAACACCGGGGAGCTGTTTTTT. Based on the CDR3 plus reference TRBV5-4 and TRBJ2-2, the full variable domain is ETGVTQSPTHLIKTRGQQVTLRCSSQSGHNTVSWYQQALGQGPQFIFQYYREEENGRGNFPPRFSGLQFPNYSSELNVNALELDDSALYLCASSLAQNMNTGELFFGEGSRLTVL.

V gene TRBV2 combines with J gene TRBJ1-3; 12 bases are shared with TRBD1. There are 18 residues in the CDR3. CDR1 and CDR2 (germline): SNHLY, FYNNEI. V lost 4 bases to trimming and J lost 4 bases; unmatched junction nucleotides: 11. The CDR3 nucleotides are TGTGCCAGCAGTGCGGGGACAGGGGGCGCAGGGTCAGGAAACACCATATATTTT. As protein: CASSAGTGGAGSGNTIYF.

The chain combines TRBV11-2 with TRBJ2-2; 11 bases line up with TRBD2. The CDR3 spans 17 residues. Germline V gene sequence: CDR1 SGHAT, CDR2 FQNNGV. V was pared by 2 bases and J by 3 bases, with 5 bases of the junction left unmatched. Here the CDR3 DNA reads TGTGCCAGCAGCTTACGAACTAGCGGGGGATACACCGGGGAGCTGTTTTTT. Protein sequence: CASSLRTSGGYTGELFF.

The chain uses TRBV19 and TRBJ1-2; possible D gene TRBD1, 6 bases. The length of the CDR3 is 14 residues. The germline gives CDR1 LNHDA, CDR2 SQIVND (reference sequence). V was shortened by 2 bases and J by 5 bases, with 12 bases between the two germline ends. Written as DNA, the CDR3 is TGTGCCAGTAGTATACCCGGGACATTTTATGGCTACACCTTC. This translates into CASSIPGTFYGYTF.

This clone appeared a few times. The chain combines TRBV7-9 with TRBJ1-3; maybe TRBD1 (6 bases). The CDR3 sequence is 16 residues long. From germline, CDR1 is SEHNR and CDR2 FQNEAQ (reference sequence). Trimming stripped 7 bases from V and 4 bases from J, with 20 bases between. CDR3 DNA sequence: TGTGCCAGCACCCCACTGGGGGCCGGGGTCGGAAACACCATATATTTT. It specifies CASTPLGAGVGNTIYF.

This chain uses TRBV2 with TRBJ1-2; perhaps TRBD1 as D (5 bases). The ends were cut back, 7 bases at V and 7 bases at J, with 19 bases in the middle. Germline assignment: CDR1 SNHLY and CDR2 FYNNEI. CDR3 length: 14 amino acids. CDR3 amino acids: CASTDPPTASGYTF. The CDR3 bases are TGTGCCAGCACCGACCCCCCGACAGCGAGTGGCTACACCTTC.